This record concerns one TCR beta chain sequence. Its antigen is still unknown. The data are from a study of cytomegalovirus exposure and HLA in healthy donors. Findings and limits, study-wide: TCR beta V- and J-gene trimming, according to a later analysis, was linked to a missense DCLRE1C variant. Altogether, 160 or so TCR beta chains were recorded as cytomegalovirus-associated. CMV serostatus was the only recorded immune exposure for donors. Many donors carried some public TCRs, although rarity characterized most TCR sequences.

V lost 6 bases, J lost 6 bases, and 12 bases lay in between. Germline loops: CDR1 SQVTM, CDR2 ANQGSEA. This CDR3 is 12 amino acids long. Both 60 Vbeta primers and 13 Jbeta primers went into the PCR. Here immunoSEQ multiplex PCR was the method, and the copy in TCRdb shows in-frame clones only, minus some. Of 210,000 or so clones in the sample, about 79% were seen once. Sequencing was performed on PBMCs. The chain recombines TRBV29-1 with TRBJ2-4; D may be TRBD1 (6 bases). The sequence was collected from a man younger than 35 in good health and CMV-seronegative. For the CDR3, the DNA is TGCAGCGTGACCGACAGGCGAAACATTCAGTACTTC. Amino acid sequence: CSVTDRRNIQYF.